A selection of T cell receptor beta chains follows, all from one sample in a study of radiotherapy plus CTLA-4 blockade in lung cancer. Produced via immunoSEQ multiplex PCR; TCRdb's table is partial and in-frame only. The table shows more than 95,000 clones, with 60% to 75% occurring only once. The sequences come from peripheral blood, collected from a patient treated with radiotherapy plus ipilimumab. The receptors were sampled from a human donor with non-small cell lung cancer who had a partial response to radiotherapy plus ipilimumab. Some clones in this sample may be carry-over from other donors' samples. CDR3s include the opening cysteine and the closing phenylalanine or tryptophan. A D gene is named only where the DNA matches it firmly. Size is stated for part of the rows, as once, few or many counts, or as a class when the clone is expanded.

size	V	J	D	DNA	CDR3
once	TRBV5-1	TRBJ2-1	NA	TGCGCCAGCAGCTTGGGGGACTTCTACAATGAGCAGTTCTTC	CASSLGDFYNEQFF
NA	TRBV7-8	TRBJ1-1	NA	TGTGCCAGCAGCTTAGTGCATGGGAGCACTGAAGCTTTCTTT	CASSLVHGSTEAFF
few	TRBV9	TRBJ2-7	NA	TGTGCCAGCAGCGTAGTAGGACGGAGGCCGTCGTCTTCGCGAGGGTGGGAGCAGTACTTC	CASSVVGRRPSSSRGWEQYF
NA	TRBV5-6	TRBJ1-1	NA	TGTGCCAGCAGCCGGAACACTGAAGCTTTCTTT	CASSRNTEAFF
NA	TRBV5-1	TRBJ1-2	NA	TGCGCCAGCAGCTTGGCGGGGTTAAAAGGCTACACCTTC	CASSLAGLKGYTF
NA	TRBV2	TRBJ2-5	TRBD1	TGTGCCAGCACGCGGGACAGGGGGTACTTC	CASTRDRGYF
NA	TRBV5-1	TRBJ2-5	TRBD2	TGCGCCAGCAGCTTGGTTGCGGGGGTGGAGACCCAGTACTTC	CASSLVAGVETQYF
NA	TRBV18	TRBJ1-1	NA	TGTGCCAGCTCACCCCGGAAAGGAGAGAACACTGAAGCTTTCTTT	CASSPRKGENTEAFF
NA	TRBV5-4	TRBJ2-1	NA	TGTGCCAGCAGCCCCCGCCTATACAATGAGCAGTTCTTC	CASSPRLYNEQFF
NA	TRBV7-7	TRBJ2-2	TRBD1	TGTGCCAGCAGCTTAAACAGGGGGAGCACCGGGGAGCTGTTTTTT	CASSLNRGSTGELFF
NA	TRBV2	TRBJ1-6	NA	TGTGCCAGCAGCCCCTCACTCAATCGTGCAGGGTTTAGTTCACCCCTCCACTTT	CASSPSLNRAGFSSPLHF
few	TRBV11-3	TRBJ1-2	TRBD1	TGTGCCAGCAGCGCCCTTACAGGGGGCCCTGGCTACACCTTC	CASSALTGGPGYTF
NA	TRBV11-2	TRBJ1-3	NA	TGTGCCAGCAGCCGATCATTGACTCCCGCCTTGGGCACCATATATTTT	CASSRSLTPALGTIYF
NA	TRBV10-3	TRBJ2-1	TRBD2	TGTGCCATCAGTGAGTCGGGACTATCACCACCTAATGAGCAGTTCTTC	CAISESGLSPPNEQFF
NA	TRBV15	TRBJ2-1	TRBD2	TGTGCCATCGGTGACAGACTAGCGGCCAACAATGAGCAGTTCTTC	CAIGDRLAANNEQFF
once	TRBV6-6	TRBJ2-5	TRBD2	TGTGCCAGCAATCCCCAGAAGGGGCGGGGGCAAGAGACCCAGTACTTC	CASNPQKGRGQETQYF
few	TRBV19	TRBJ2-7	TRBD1	TGTGCCAGTAGTACGGACAGGGGGGACTACGAGCAGTACTTC	CASSTDRGDYEQYF
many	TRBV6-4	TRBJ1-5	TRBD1	TGTGCCAGCAGTGAGAGAGGACAGGGGAGTCAGCCCCAGCATTTT	CASSERGQGSQPQHF
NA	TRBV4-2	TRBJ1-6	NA	TGTGCCAGCAGCCTCACAGGGAGTAATTCACCCCTCCACTTT	CASSLTGSNSPLHF
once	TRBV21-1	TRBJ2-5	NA	TGTGCCAGCAGCAAAGGGCGGGGGGGCCGGGAGACCCAGTACTTC	CASSKGRGGRETQYF
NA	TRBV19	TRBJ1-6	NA	TGTGCCAGTAGTCCTGACATTGGAAGCAATTCACCCCTCCACTTT	CASSPDIGSNSPLHF
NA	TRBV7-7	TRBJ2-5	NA	TGTGCCAGCAGCTTACAGGCAGGGGATTTCGAGACCCAGTACTTC	CASSLQAGDFETQYF
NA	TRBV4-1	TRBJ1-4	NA	TGCGCCAGCAGCCAGGCCGGAGGGAAAGAAAAACTGTTTTTT	CASSQAGGKEKLFF
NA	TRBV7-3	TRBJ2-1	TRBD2	TGTGCCAGCAGCATTAGCGGGAGTAGCGAGCAGTTCTTC	CASSISGSSEQFF
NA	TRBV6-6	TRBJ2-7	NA	TGTGCCAGCAGTTATGACGTTGGGCTTAACGAGCAGTACTTC	CASSYDVGLNEQYF
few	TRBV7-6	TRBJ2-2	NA	TGTGCCAGCAGCGCACCAACGAGGTTGTCCGGGGAGCTGTTTTTT	CASSAPTRLSGELFF
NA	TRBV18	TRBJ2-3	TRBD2	TGTGCCAGCTCACCATTCTCGGGGGGGCCTAGCACAGATACGCAGTATTTT	CASSPFSGGPSTDTQYF
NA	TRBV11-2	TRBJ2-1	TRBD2	TGTGCCAGCAGCCGGCAGGTGGGGGGGAAACACAATGAGCAGTTCTTC	CASSRQVGGKHNEQFF
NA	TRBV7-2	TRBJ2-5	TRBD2	TGTGCCAGCAGCTTAGCGTTGGGGGAGGGCCAAGAGACCCAGTACTTC	CASSLALGEGQETQYF
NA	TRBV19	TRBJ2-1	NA	TGTGCCAGCGCCCGTCGGGACTCCTACAATGAGCAGTTCTTC	CASARRDSYNEQFF
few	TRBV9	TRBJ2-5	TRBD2	TGTGCCAGCAGCGTAGATGAAGCGGGAGTCCTAGGGACCCAGTACTTC	CASSVDEAGVLGTQYF
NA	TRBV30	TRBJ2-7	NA	TGTGCCTGGAGCGCTGGAGGGGCGTCCTACGAGCAGTACTTC	CAWSAGGASYEQYF
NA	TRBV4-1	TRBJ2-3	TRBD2	TGCGCCAGCAGCCAGGCTCTAGCGGGGGGCCCCACAGATACGCAGTATTTT	CASSQALAGGPTDTQYF
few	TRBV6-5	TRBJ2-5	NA	TGTGCCAGCAGAGCCGGGACAACAACGCCAAGGACCCAGTACTTC	CASRAGTTTPRTQYF
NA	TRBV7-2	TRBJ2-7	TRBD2	TGTGCCAGCAGCTTTAGCGGGGGGGCCTACGAGCAGTACTTC	CASSFSGGAYEQYF
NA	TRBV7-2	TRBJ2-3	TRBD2	TGTGCCAGCAGCTTCTGGAGCGGGGGGGCCAGAGATACGCAGTATTTT	CASSFWSGGARDTQYF
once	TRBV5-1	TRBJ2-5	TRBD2	TGCGCCAGCAGCTCGAGACTAGCGGGAGGATTAGGGGAGACCCAGTACTTC	CASSSRLAGGLGETQYF
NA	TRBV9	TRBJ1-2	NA	TGTGCCAGCAGCCGTGCCGGGAATAGCTATGGCTACACCTTC	CASSRAGNSYGYTF
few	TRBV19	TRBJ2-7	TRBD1	TGTGCCAGCACCGGGACAGGGATTTACGAGCAGTACTTC	CASTGTGIYEQYF
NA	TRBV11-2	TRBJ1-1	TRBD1	TGTGCCAGCAGCTTAGTTCAGTCAGGGGGGTCCGCTTTCTTT	CASSLVQSGGSAFF
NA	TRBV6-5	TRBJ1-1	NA	TGTGCCAGCAGTCACAGGGCGATGAACACTGAAGCTTTCTTT	CASSHRAMNTEAFF
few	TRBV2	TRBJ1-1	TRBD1	TGTGCCAGCGGACAGGGAGACACTGAAGCTTTCTTT	CASGQGDTEAFF
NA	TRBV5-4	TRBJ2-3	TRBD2	TGTGCCAGCAGCTTGGAATCAGGGACTAGCGTCCCAGATACGCAGTATTTT	CASSLESGTSVPDTQYF
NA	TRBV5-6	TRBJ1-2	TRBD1	TGTGCCAGCAGCTTGTACGACAGGGAGAACTATGGCTACACCTTC	CASSLYDRENYGYTF
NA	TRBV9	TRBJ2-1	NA	TGTGCCAGCAGCGTACAGGGGAGCTCCTACAATGAGCAGTTCTTC	CASSVQGSSYNEQFF
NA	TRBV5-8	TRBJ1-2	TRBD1	TGTGCCAGCAGGCGAAGGACAGGCGGAGGGGGCTATGGCTACACCTTC	CASRRRTGGGGYGYTF
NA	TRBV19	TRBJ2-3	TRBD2	TGTGCCAGTAGTCCGGGACTAGCGGGAGGAGATACGCAGTATTTT	CASSPGLAGGDTQYF
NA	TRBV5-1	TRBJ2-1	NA	TGCGCCAGCAGCTCGCTACTAGGGAAAACCGCCAATGAGCAGTTCTTC	CASSSLLGKTANEQFF
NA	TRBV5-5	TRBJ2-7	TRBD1	TGTGCCAGCAGCCCACAGGGGCTTTTCTCCTACGAGCAGTACTTC	CASSPQGLFSYEQYF
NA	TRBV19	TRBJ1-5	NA	TGTGCCAGTAGTATAGTCAGGGATCGCCCCCAGCATTTT	CASSIVRDRPQHF
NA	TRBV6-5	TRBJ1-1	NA	TGTGCCAGCAGTTCCCACATCCGCGGCACTGAAGCTTTCTTT	CASSSHIRGTEAFF
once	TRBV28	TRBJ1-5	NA	TGTGCCAGCAATTCGGGGGTGGGCTTAGGCAATCAGCCCCAGCATTTT	CASNSGVGLGNQPQHF
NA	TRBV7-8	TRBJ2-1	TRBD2	TGTGCCAGCAGCTTACGGGGACTAGCGAACAATGAGCAGTTCTTC	CASSLRGLANNEQFF
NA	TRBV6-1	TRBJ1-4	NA	TGTGCCAGCAGTGAACTTCAGGGGAGGGCCATGAGGAAACTGTTTTTT	CASSELQGRAMRKLFF